This T cell receptor (beta chain) was observed in a study of T cell responses to AZD1222 COVID-19 vaccine. Study-wide points: Repertoires were obtained solely post-peak T cell response. Donors, mostly white British, included more females; clonal diversity was possibly underestimated.

Some clones are missing from TCRdb's copy, which holds only in-frame ones; the method was immunoSEQ multiplex PCR. The profile shows around 150,000 clones, 85% of them singletons. Concerning this clone: Its antigen is unidentified.

Trimming at V came to 4 bases and at J to 7 bases, leaving 7 bases not matched to a gene. This CDR3 is 15 amino acids long. Germline CDR1 is LGHDT and CDR2 is YNNKEL (reference sequence). The sample was peripheral blood, taken 28 days after the second dose of the MenACWY control vaccine. The rearrangement joins TRBV3-1 (or the pseudogene TRBV3-2) to TRBJ2-2; 9 bases line up with TRBD1. The sequence derives from an adult who received the MenACWY meningococcal vaccine as a control. The CDR3 DNA follows: TGTGCCAGCAGCCTAGGGACAGGGACAAACGGGGAGCTGTTTTTT. This translates into CASSLGTGTNGELFF.